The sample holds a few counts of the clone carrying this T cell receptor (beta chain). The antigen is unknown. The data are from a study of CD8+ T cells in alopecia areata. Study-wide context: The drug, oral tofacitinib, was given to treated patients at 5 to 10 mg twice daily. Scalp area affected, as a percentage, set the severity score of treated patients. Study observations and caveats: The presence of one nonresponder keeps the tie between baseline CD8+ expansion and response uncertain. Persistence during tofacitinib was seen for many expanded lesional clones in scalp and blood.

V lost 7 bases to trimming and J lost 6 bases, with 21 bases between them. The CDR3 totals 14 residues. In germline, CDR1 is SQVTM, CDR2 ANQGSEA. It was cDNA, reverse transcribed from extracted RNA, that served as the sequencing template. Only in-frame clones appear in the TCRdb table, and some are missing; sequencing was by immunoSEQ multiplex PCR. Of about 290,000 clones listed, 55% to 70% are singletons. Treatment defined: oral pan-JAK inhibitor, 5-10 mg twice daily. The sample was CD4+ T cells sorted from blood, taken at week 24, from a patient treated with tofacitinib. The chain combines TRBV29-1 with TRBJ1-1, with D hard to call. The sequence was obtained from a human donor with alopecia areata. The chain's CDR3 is CSASVKASTPEAFF. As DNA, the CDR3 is TGCAGCGCTTCAGTCAAGGCAAGCACCCCTGAAGCTTTCTTT.